Presented here are 21 T cell receptor beta chains from one specimen sequenced in a study of blood T cell repertoires in COVID-19 (dated by TCRdb to the early 2020s). Library generation was performed with the immunoSEQ multiplex PCR assay. What TCRdb holds here is the immuneACCESS table cut down to in-frame rearrangements. Part of the clones is not present; checked against another copy, under half of the missing clones reflect an unresolved V gene, and the others are unexplained. A total of some 51,000 clones appear in this sample, 80% to 90% of them only once. Over 1% of the sample belongs to the ten largest clones. The sequencing input was peripheral blood. The origin of the receptors is a man between 60 and 75 years old with acute or convalescent COVID-19.

This clone was detected only once. The gene calls are TRBV5-5 and TRBJ1-2, with TRBD1 matching over 10 bases. CDR3 length: 14 residues. The V and J ends lost 0 bases and 7 bases, in that order; junction bases with no gene match: 3. Looked up from germline, CDR1 is SGHKS and CDR2 is YYEKEE (reference sequence). For the CDR3, the DNA is TGTGCCAGCAGCTTGGGGACAGGGGGAGCTGGCTACACCTTC. As protein: CASSLGTGGAGYTF.

V usage is TRBV19 and J usage is TRBJ1-5, with a tentative D call TRBD1 (5 bases). Germline V CDR1 and CDR2: LNHDA, SQIVND (reference sequence). This CDR3 spans 16 amino acids. The V and J ends lost 3 bases and 4 bases respectively, with 16 bases between them. CDR3 amino acids: CASSMRAGPFNQPQHF. CDR3 nucleotide sequence: TGTGCCAGTAGTATGCGAGCGGGGCCCTTTAATCAGCCCCAGCATTTT.

This chain uses TRBV9 with TRBJ2-4; 9 nucleotides align to TRBD1. J lost 9 bases, V lost 4 bases, and 11 bases had no gene match. The CDR3 runs to 15 residues. The V gene's germline CDR1 is SGDLS and CDR2 YYNGEE. The CDR3 spells CASSLGQGGEGIQYF. As DNA, the CDR3 is TGTGCCAGCAGCCTGGGACAGGGCGGGGAGGGCATTCAGTACTTC.

This clone was picked up a small number of times. This sequence joins TRBV6-5 and TRBJ1-1; D is undetermined. The germline CDR1 and CDR2 sequences are MNHEY and SVGAGI. CDR3 length: 13 amino acids. Deletions cut 6 bases from V and 1 base from J, with 9 bases between. The CDR3 sequence: CASSSGSNTEAFF. CDR3 nucleotides: TGTGCCAGCAGCTCCGGTTCGAACACTGAAGCTTTCTTT.

The chain combines TRBV2 with TRBJ2-2, with 9 bases fitting TRBD1. CDR3 length equals 15 residues. V lost 10 bases and J lost 3; bases outside the gene matches: 9. Germline-derived CDR1 and CDR2 are SNHLY and FYNNEI. In DNA, the CDR3 is TGTGCCACCTCAAGAGACAGGGGGTACACCGGGGAGCTGTTTTTT. This gives the protein CATSRDRGYTGELFF.

The chain combines TRBV5-4 with TRBJ1-5; possible D gene TRBD1, 5 bases. The CDR3 spans 14 residues. V lost 3 bases to trimming and J lost 5 bases, with 12 bases between them. The germline CDR1 and CDR2 sequences are SGHNT and YYREEE (reference sequence). The DNA of the CDR3 is TGTGCCAGCAGCTACCAGGGAGGTGATCAGCCCCAGCATTTT. Amino acids: CASSYQGGDQPQHF.

This chain connects TRBV10-3 to TRBJ2-7, with D perhaps matching TRBD1 (6 bases). The CDR3 consists of 15 residues. V lost 3 bases and J 7 bases, leaving 19 bases between the germline ends. Per germline, CDR1 ENHRY and CDR2 SYGVKD. CDR3 loop: CAISDVAGARREQYF. In DNA form, the CDR3 reads TGTGCCATCAGTGACGTGGCAGGGGCCCGAAGGGAGCAGTACTTC.

In this sample, this clone turned up a few times. The chain couples TRBV27 to TRBJ2-7, with D unclear. V dropped 3 bases and J dropped 2 bases, with 8 bases sitting between them. This CDR3 region has 13 residues. Germline V gene lookup returns CDR1 MNHEY and CDR2 SMNVEV (reference sequence). CDR3: CASSFVPAYEQYF. The CDR3 bases are TGTGCCAGCAGTTTCGTACCGGCCTACGAGCAGTACTTC.

The chain couples TRBV5-4 to TRBJ2-1; perhaps TRBD1 as D (6 bases). Trimming removed 2 bases at V and 5 bases at J, with 20 bases between. The CDR3 contains 17 residues. In germline, CDR1 is SGHNT, CDR2 YYREEE (reference sequence). The CDR3 sequence is CASSFGPPGTYNNEQFF. The CDR3 DNA is TGTGCCAGCAGCTTTGGCCCCCCCGGGACATACAACAATGAGCAGTTCTTC.

This clone has more than one count but fewer than ten. J is TRBJ1-1 and V is TRBV19; 7 nucleotides match TRBD1. V trimming: 5 bases; J trimming: 1 base; junction bases outside the gene matches: 13. CDR3 length: 17 residues. The V gene's germline CDR1 is LNHDA and CDR2 SQIVND (reference sequence). CDR3 amino acids: CASSRGGFRDRNTEAFF. In DNA, the CDR3 is TGTGCCAGTAGTCGAGGTGGGTTCCGGGACAGGAACACTGAAGCTTTCTTT.

The rearrangement joins TRBV5-6 to TRBJ2-5, with 9 bases lining up with TRBD2. The CDR3 sequence is 13 residues long. Germline CDR1 is SGHDT and CDR2 is YYEEEE. Losses at the gene ends were 4 bases for V and 7 bases for J; bases not matched to a gene: 5. CDR3 sequence: CASSSGGRGTQYF. Written as DNA, the CDR3 is TGTGCCAGCAGCAGCGGGGGGCGTGGGACCCAGTACTTC.

The rearrangement links TRBV6-1 to TRBJ1-2, with D hard to call. Trimming shortened V by 0 bases and J by 2 bases, and 13 bases separated the two germline ends. Germline loops: CDR1 MNHNS, CDR2 SASEGT. The CDR3 consists of 16 residues. Here the CDR3 reads CASSEATTTANYGYTF. In DNA, the CDR3 is TGTGCCAGCAGTGAAGCGACAACGACGGCCAACTATGGCTACACCTTC.

J is TRBJ1-5 and V is TRBV6-5; tentatively, D is TRBD1 (5 bases). Germline CDR1 reads MNHEY; CDR2 reads SVGAGI. The CDR3 sequence is 15 residues long. V gave up 3 bases and J gave up 1 base, with 10 bases separating them. CDR3 in DNA: TGTGCCAGCAGTTATTCAGGGATGAGCAATCAGCCCCAGCATTTT. Protein: CASSYSGMSNQPQHF.

The chain is built from TRBV5-1 and TRBJ2-5; no clear D. The V gene's germline CDR1 is SGHRS and CDR2 YFSETQ. CDR3 size: 15 residues. V dropped 0 bases and J dropped 2 bases, with 11 bases sitting between them. The CDR3 bases are TGCGCCAGCAGCTTGGCCGGCAGCGTACAAGAGACCCAGTACTTC. Amino acids: CASSLAGSVQETQYF.

The chain uses TRBV4-3 and TRBJ2-4, with D hard to call. This CDR3 is built from 15 residues. V lost 0 bases and J lost 0, with 6 bases in between. From germline, CDR1 is LGHNA and CDR2 YSLEER. The DNA for the CDR3 is TGCGCCAGCAGCCAAGATAGTATAGCCAAAAACATTCAGTACTTC. It codes for CASSQDSIAKNIQYF.

This clone was counted only a few times. The chain recombines TRBV9 with TRBJ1-3; D is ambiguous. V was pared by 0 bases and J by 0 bases, with 10 bases between. This CDR3 contains 16 residues. In germline, CDR1 is SGDLS, CDR2 YYNGEE. The CDR3 protein is CASSVVPTYSGNTIYF. The CDR3 coding sequence is TGTGCCAGCAGCGTAGTACCCACCTACTCTGGAAACACCATATATTTT.

The CDR3 DNA reads TGCGCCAGCAGCCAAGACAGGGTCGAGCAGTACTTC. It yields the protein CASSQDRVEQYF. This rearrangement joins TRBV4-3 to TRBJ2-7, with D maybe TRBD1 (5 bases). The CDR3 consists of 12 residues. Germline assignment: CDR1 LGHNA and CDR2 YSLEER. V lost 0 bases, J lost 6 bases, and 6 bases lay in between.

The chain uses TRBV7-8 and TRBJ2-2; 8 bases are shared with TRBD2. V lost 6 bases, J lost 7 bases, and 10 bases stayed unmatched. CDR3 length: 15 amino acids. The germline V gene has CDR1 SGHVS and CDR2 FQNEAQ. The CDR3, as DNA: TGTGCCAGCAGGACCCCGAGCGGGAGTGTCGGGGAGCTGTTTTTT. It specifies CASRTPSGSVGELFF.

In this sample, this clone turned up once. The chain recombines TRBV11-2 with TRBJ2-5; D ambiguous. V gave up 4 bases and J gave up 5 bases, with 20 bases separating them. CDR1 is SGHAT and CDR2 is FQNNGV in the germline V gene. The CDR3 is made up of 16 amino acids. This CDR3 is CASSSQARTMRETQYF. The CDR3 bases are TGTGCCAGCAGCTCGCAGGCGCGAACCATGCGCGAGACCCAGTACTTC.

The chain recombines TRBV2 with TRBJ1-1, with D possibly matching TRBD1 (5 bases). This CDR3 contains 14 residues. CDR1 is SNHLY, CDR2 FYNNEI, per germline. The germline V and J ends were trimmed by 7 bases and 2 bases, with 14 bases remaining between them. The CDR3 loop reads CASIGRQGNTEAFF. CDR3 sequence (DNA): TGTGCCAGCATAGGTAGGCAGGGAAACACTGAAGCTTTCTTT.

The rearrangement links TRBV2 to TRBJ1-2, with D possibly matching TRBD1 (5 bases). This CDR3 contains 15 residues. V lost 1 base and J 2 bases, leaving 11 bases between the germline ends. Germline V gives CDR1 SNHLY, CDR2 FYNNEI. CDR3 amino acids: CASSEEPGLNYGYTF. In DNA, the CDR3 is TGTGCCAGCAGTGAAGAACCAGGGCTAAACTATGGCTACACCTTC.